Sequencing of this T cell receptor beta chain was carried out in a study of blood T cell repertoires in COVID-19. Authors' processing steps: Amplification from reference gene primers served as the basis for estimated nucleated cell counts. The repertoire was sequenced with immunoSEQ multiplex PCR; TCRdb's copy has only in-frame clones and lacks some. V and J calls and clone size follow that table, whereas D and trimming were derived from the DNA. The sample includes approximately 170,000 clones, approximately 85% of them seen just once. The germline CDR1 and CDR2 sequences are SGHVS and FNYEAQ. Deletions cut 7 bases from V and 8 bases from J, with 9 bases between. This CDR3 has 11 amino acids.

The chain combines TRBV7-6 with TRBJ2-1; D is undetermined. Sequenced material: peripheral blood. The source is an older man with COVID-19, enrolled during active disease. The CDR3 spells CASTRADEQFF. CDR3 nucleotide sequence: TGTGCCAGCACACGTGCGGATGAGCAGTTCTTC. Variable domain in full (rest from reference TRBV7-6 and TRBJ2-1): GAGVSQSPRYKVTKRGQDVALRCDPISGHVSLYWYRQALGQGPEFLTYFNYEAQQDKSGLPNDRFSAERPEGSISTLTIQRTEQRDSAMYRCASTRADEQFFGPGTRLTVL.